This paragraph reports one T cell receptor beta chain. The CDR3 has 17 residues. The ends lost 4 bases at V and 2 bases at J; junction bases unmatched: 8. Germline V gene sequence: CDR1 LGHNA, CDR2 YSLEER. Sequencing was performed with immunoSEQ multiplex PCR; in TCRdb, only in-frame clones are kept and a portion is missing. The data contain about 660,000 clones, about 89% of them singletons. The sample originates from a study of shared T cell receptors in the human thymus. This same sample was also part of a study on human thymus T cells. From that paper: Donors were healthy Finnish babies undergoing corrective operations for congenital heart defects. The thymus tissue came from resections taken during corrective heart surgery. Both thymic and peripheral blood repertoires showed apparently biased V and J usage.

The source of this sequence is a boy less than two years old with a congenital heart defect. Sequencing was performed on thymocytes. This chain uses TRBV4-3 with TRBJ1-3, with 10 nucleotides matching TRBD1. The CDR3 DNA sequence: TGCGCCAGCAGCCTGATTACCGGGACAGGGGCTGGAAACACCATATATTTT. Its protein is CASSLITGTGAGNTIYF.